A selection of T cell receptor beta chains follows, all from one sample in a study of blood T cell repertoires in COVID-19. Sequencing used immunoSEQ multiplex PCR; TCRdb keeps in-frame clones, though not all of them. The table records around 260,000 clones, 88% of them present only once. The sequencing input was peripheral blood. Receptors were obtained from a human donor in a cohort sampled during active COVID-19. CDR3s include the opening cysteine and the closing phenylalanine or tryptophan. A D gene is named only where the DNA matches it firmly. Some rows have no size entry. The others give once, few or many, or a class for an expanded clone.

TRBV12-3/TRBV12-4	TRBJ2-7	-	-	TGTGCCAGCAGTGCGGGGACCTACGAGCAGTACTTC	CASSAGTYEQYF
TRBV19	TRBJ2-2	-	TRBD1	TGTGCCACCTCCCGGGGGACAGGGGACACGGGGGAGCTGTTTTTT	CATSRGTGDTGELFF
TRBV19	TRBJ1-4	-	-	TGTGCCAGTAGTATAGTACGGGGGTCTAATGAAAAACTGTTTTTT	CASSIVRGSNEKLFF
TRBV9	TRBJ2-1	once	-	TGTGCCAGCAGCGTAGAGGGACAATCTTTTGGGCAGTTCTTC	CASSVEGQSFGQFF
TRBV7-2	TRBJ1-3	-	-	TGTGCCAGCAGAGGAACAGGGTTTGGAAACACCATATATTTT	CASRGTGFGNTIYF
TRBV15	TRBJ2-2	-	-	TGTGCCACCAGCACTTTACAGGGATCCGGGGAGCTGTTTTTT	CATSTLQGSGELFF
TRBV19	TRBJ2-7	-	-	TGTGCCAGTAGTATAGGGCTTCGCTCCTACGAGCAGTACTTC	CASSIGLRSYEQYF
TRBV10-2	TRBJ1-4	few	-	TGCGCCAGCAGTGAGTCGGTACAGAGAAATGAAAAACTGTTTTTT	CASSESVQRNEKLFF
TRBV7-2	TRBJ2-7	-	-	TGTGCCAGCAGCTTAGTTCCACAGATGTTTGACGAGCAGTACTTC	CASSLVPQMFDEQYF
TRBV18	TRBJ1-4	-	-	TGTGCCAGCTCATCCACAGGGGAAAAACTGTTTTTT	CASSSTGEKLFF
TRBV2	TRBJ2-5	-	-	TGTGCCAGCTGCGGCGGGTCCTCACGGCGGGCAGAGACCCAGTACTTC	CASCGGSSRRAETQYF
TRBV10-3	TRBJ1-3	-	-	TGTGCCACCGTGGCAGCGGGGACTGGAAACACCATATATTTT	CATVAAGTGNTIYF
TRBV7-2	TRBJ2-7	-	-	TGTGCCAGCCTCCAGGGCAGGGTTGGCGAGCAGTACTTC	CASLQGRVGEQYF
TRBV6-5	TRBJ2-1	-	TRBD2	TGTGCCAGCAGTTCCGCTAGCGGGAGGGCCCTTAATGAGCAGTTCTTC	CASSSASGRALNEQFF
TRBV5-1	TRBJ1-4	-	TRBD1	TGCGCCAGCAGCCTCGGGACAGGGGGCGTTATCACTAATGAAAAACTGTTTTTT	CASSLGTGGVITNEKLFF
TRBV6-2/TRBV6-3	TRBJ1-1	-	-	TGTGCCAGCAGCTCACGGACCACAGGGACCACTGAAGCTTTCTTT	CASSSRTTGTTEAFF
TRBV29-1	TRBJ1-2	-	-	TGCAGCGTTGGGCGGGGTCTCAACTATGGCTACACCTTC	CSVGRGLNYGYTF
TRBV6-5	TRBJ2-7	few	TRBD2	TGTGCCAGCAGCATAGCGGGTGGTTACTACGAGCAGTACTTC	CASSIAGGYYEQYF